This T cell receptor (beta chain) was identified in a study of T cell changes during pregnancy in multiple sclerosis. Trimming pared 0 bases from V and 13 bases from J, leaving 13 bases between. Germline assignment: CDR1 MGHRA and CDR2 YSYEKL. CDR3 size: 13 residues. Profiling relied on immunoSEQ multiplex PCR, and the TCRdb table lists in-frame clones only, not all of them. The sample includes about 120,000 clones, 85% to 95% of them seen just once. Sequenced here: peripheral blood, sampled before pregnancy. The TCR was taken from a female donor with multiple sclerosis, enrolled in a pregnancy study. The chain joins TRBV4-1 to TRBJ2-1; possibly TRBD2 for D (6 bases). The DNA for the CDR3 is TGCGCCAGCAGCCAAGAGGGACTGGGGGGACAGTTCTTC. Its protein is CASSQEGLGGQFF.